One and the same sample provided the 16 T cell receptor beta chains below, sequenced in a study of human T cells and chemical hapten exposure (dated by TCRdb to about 2021). Taken with the paper, the label for time point translates to: patch test 1, 2 weeks after DPC sensitization. This sample's treatment or condition label indicates: therapeutic diphenylcyclopropenone sensitization with weekly scalp DPC. Preparation of the library involved RACE. These reads were obtained on a NextSeq 500. In-frame beta chains were kept once TCRdb had trimmed the public reads at Q25 with fastp and called clones with MiXCR. Each record represents a unique CDR3 protein, reported with the most common genes and DNA among its rows. The sample table shows 350,000 or so distinct CDR3 sequences, and about 7% are seen once. The ten largest clones capture roughly 8% of the sample. Material: whole blood, obtained in connection with sensitization to the hapten diphenylcyclopropenone (DPC). These receptors all stem from a woman aged 18-29 years with alopecia areata. Some clones in this sample may be carry-over from other donors' samples.

Note on this clonotype: This may arise from a read error, as a much more abundant clone is one base away. The CDR3 region has the DNA TGTGCCAGCAGCTCATCCGGGGAAGGCAATCAGCCCCGGCATTTT. This sequence encodes CASSSSGEGNQPRHF. V usage is TRBV9 and J usage is TRBJ1-5; D remains ambiguous. This CDR3 comprises 15 residues. In germline, CDR1 is SGDLS, CDR2 YYNGEE.

This clonotype was counted only a few times. V usage is TRBV12-3 or TRBV12-4 and J usage is TRBJ1-3; D is unresolved. The CDR3 has 17 residues. V lost 1 base and J lost 8, with 21 bases in between. CDR3 sequence (DNA): TGTGCCAGCAGTTTAGAATATAGTGGCGGCACCGCGGACACCATATATTTT. Its protein is CASSLEYSGGTADTIYF.

This clonotype was observed at least ten times. This chain links TRBV6-2 or TRBV6-3 with TRBJ2-2; TRBD2 might be the D (5 bases). Germline V CDR1 and CDR2: MNHEY, SVGEGT. Trimming cost V 4 bases and J 1 base, with 7 bases left between them. There are 14 residues in the CDR3. The CDR3 region has the DNA TGTGCCAGCAGTTGGAGGCAGAACACCGGGGAGCTGTTTTTT. Translated: CASSWRQNTGELFF.

This clonotype was seen ten or more times. This chain connects TRBV6-5 to TRBJ1-6, with D perhaps matching TRBD1 (5 bases). The germline gives CDR1 MNHEY, CDR2 SVGAGI. V lost 0 bases to trimming and J lost 10 bases, with 10 bases between them. The CDR3 has 14 amino acids. This CDR3 is CASSYSKGLSPLHF. CDR3 in DNA: TGTGCCAGCAGTTACTCGAAGGGGTTGTCACCCCTCCACTTT.

This sequence joins TRBV12-3 or TRBV12-4 and TRBJ2-2; possible D gene TRBD1, 6 bases. V was trimmed by 3 bases and J by 5 bases, leaving 13 bases between them. This CDR3 is 15 amino acids long. The CDR3 DNA sequence: TGTGCCAGCAGTTTCCCGACAGGAGTAACCGGGGAGCTGTTTTTT. Protein: CASSFPTGVTGELFF.

In its sample, this clonotype was seen a few times. The J gene is TRBJ1-3, the V gene TRBV6-5; D perhaps matches TRBD1 (5 bases). CDR3 length: 17 residues. CDR1 is MNHEY, CDR2 SVGAGI, per germline. Trimming took 0 bases from V and 0 from J, leaving 12 bases between them. CDR3 protein: CASSYSRGVGSGNTIYF. Here the CDR3 DNA reads TGTGCCAGCAGTTACTCGCGGGGCGTAGGCTCTGGAAACACCATATATTTT.

The J gene is TRBJ2-3, the V gene TRBV7-6, with D tentatively TRBD2 (6 bases). CDR1 and CDR2 (germline): SGHVS, FNYEAQ. The CDR3 extends over 17 amino acids. Deletions cut 3 bases from V and 3 bases from J, with 19 bases between. Written as DNA, the CDR3 is TGTGCCAGCAGCTTTCTATCGGGAGTAGTACCGACAGATACGCAGTATTTT. Encoded protein: CASSFLSGVVPTDTQYF.

This clonotype has ten or more counts. The V gene is TRBV4-3, the J gene TRBJ2-2; the D gene is possibly TRBD2 (7 bases). CDR3 length: 17 residues. Trimming stripped 5 bases from V and 2 bases from J, with 18 bases between. Germline-derived CDR1 and CDR2 are LGHNA and YSLEER. The CDR3 spells CASSLTWGGPNTGELFF. The CDR3 coding sequence is TGCGCCAGCAGCTTAACCTGGGGGGGCCCCAACACCGGGGAGCTGTTTTTT.

The chain's CDR3 is CASSLGQASQETQYF. CDR3 nucleotides: TGCGCCAGCAGCTTGGGACAGGCATCCCAAGAGACCCAGTACTTC. V and J are TRBV5-1 and TRBJ2-5, with D maybe TRBD1 (6 bases). This CDR3 comprises 15 residues. Trimming took off 0 bases at V and 1 base at J, with 10 bases between the two ends. The germline V gene encodes CDR1 SGHRS and CDR2 YFSETQ.

Ten or more counts support this clonotype. V is TRBV7-9 and J is TRBJ2-1; 10 bases are a match to TRBD2. J was trimmed by 5 bases and V by 5 bases; bases with no gene match: 6. Looked up from germline, CDR1 is SEHNR and CDR2 is FQNEAQ (reference sequence). This CDR3 is built from 15 residues. In DNA, the CDR3 is TGTGCCAGCAGCCTCCAAGCGGGGGGGCACAATGAGCAGTTCTTC. It specifies CASSLQAGGHNEQFF.

This clonotype was seen at least ten times. V gene TRBV4-2 combines with J gene TRBJ1-5; a weak D match, TRBD1 (5 bases). Germline V CDR1 and CDR2: LGHNA, YNFKEQ. V dropped 0 bases and J dropped 7 bases, with 13 bases sitting between them. The CDR3 length is 15 residues. The CDR3: CASSQDGGGNQPQHF. CDR3 nucleotide sequence: TGTGCCAGCAGCCAAGATGGTGGGGGGAACCAGCCCCAGCATTTT.

V is TRBV6-1 and J is TRBJ1-1; no clear D. The germline V gene encodes CDR1 MNHNS and CDR2 SASEGT. Trimming took 3 bases from V and 6 from J, leaving 11 bases between them. This CDR3 comprises 13 residues. CDR3 sequence reads: CASSEGPRAEAFF. The CDR3 region has the DNA TGTGCCAGCAGTGAGGGTCCGAGGGCTGAAGCTTTCTTT.

In its sample, this clonotype was seen a few times. J is TRBJ2-6 and V is TRBV18, with D perhaps matching TRBD1 (5 bases). The germline CDR1 and CDR2 sequences are KGHSH and LQKENI. V lost 3 bases to trimming and J lost 3 bases, with 15 bases between them. The CDR3 has 17 residues. The CDR3 region has the DNA TGTGCCAGCTCACCGCGCAACTCAGGGCTTGGGGCCAACGTCCTGACTTTC. Amino acid sequence: CASSPRNSGLGANVLTF.

Only a few counts were recorded for this clonotype. V gene TRBV7-2 combines with J gene TRBJ2-3; 9 nucleotides line up with TRBD2. This CDR3 comprises 17 residues. J was trimmed by 2 bases and V by 4 bases; bases with no gene match: 10. Germline V lookup: CDR1 SGHTA, CDR2 FQGNSA. CDR3 sequence: CASSSRQRGVPTDTQYF. In DNA, the CDR3 is TGTGCCAGCAGCTCCCGGCAGCGGGGGGTACCCACAGATACGCAGTATTTT.

This clonotype was seen only a few times. This chain uses TRBV6-2 or TRBV6-3 with TRBJ2-7; no clear D. Germline-derived CDR1 and CDR2 are MNHEY and SVGEGT. Between the trimmed V and J ends, which lost 0 bases and 1 base, there was a span of 7 bases. This CDR3 spans 14 amino acids. The CDR3 DNA is TGTGCCAGCAGTTACTCGGACGGATCCTACGAGCAGTACTTC. It translates to CASSYSDGSYEQYF.

The chain employs TRBV6-2 or TRBV6-3 and TRBJ2-7; D is possibly TRBD1 (6 bases). The V and J ends lost 5 bases and 1 base respectively, with 18 bases between them. This CDR3 has 16 amino acids. Germline assignment: CDR1 MNHEY and CDR2 SVGEGT. As DNA, the CDR3 is TGTGCCAGCAGTCTCCCGGGACAACACCATTCCTACGAGCAGTACTTC. It translates to CASSLPGQHHSYEQYF.